Listed below are T cell receptor beta chains from one sample, sequenced in a study of follicular helper T cells after annual influenza vaccination. The method was immunoSEQ multiplex PCR; TCRdb's version includes in-frame clones alone and lacks a portion of them. This table has 810 or so clones, around 81% appearing once. The source was CXCR5+ CD38+ circulating T follicular helper cells from blood, collected 7 days after influenza vaccination. Every receptor here comes from an adult who received the influenza vaccine. Each CDR3 is given with its conserved first and last residue. The order of the fields is V gene, clone size, J gene, D gene, CDR3 protein, CDR3 DNA. The D gene is left open where the match is weak. Rows may omit the clone size; those that give it use once, few, many or a size class.

>TRBV5-1|-|TRBJ1-4|-
CASSLEPAGGEKLFF
TGCGCCAGCAGCTTAGAGCCTGCTGGGGGTGAAAAACTGTTTTTT
>TRBV5-1|-|TRBJ2-3|TRBD2
CASSYLAGDTQYF
TGCGCCAGCAGCTACCTAGCGGGAGATACGCAGTATTTT
>TRBV14|-|TRBJ2-7|TRBD1
CASSQAAGQVAEQYF
TGTGCCAGCAGCCAAGCTGCGGGACAGGTGGCCGAGCAGTACTTC
>TRBV11-3|-|TRBJ2-3|-
CASSFGDTQYF
TGTGCCAGCAGCTTCGGGGATACGCAGTATTTT
>TRBV7-2|-|TRBJ2-5|-
CASSSTSEGEQYF
TGTGCCAGCAGCAGTACCAGTGAGGGGGAGCAGTACTTC
>TRBV6-6|-|TRBJ1-4|-
CASSYSGPFNEKLFF
TGTGCCAGCAGTTACTCCGGTCCGTTTAATGAAAAACTGTTTTTT
>TRBV5-4|-|TRBJ1-6|-
CASSSPGRTSPLHF
TGTGCCAGCAGCTCGCCAGGGCGCACTTCACCCCTCCACTTT
>TRBV6-4|-|TRBJ2-3|-
CASSPDYGTDTQYF
TGTGCCAGCAGCCCCGACTACGGCACAGATACGCAGTATTTT
>TRBV5-1|once|TRBJ2-7|TRBD1
CASRGGQDLHYEQYF
TGCGCCAGCAGGGGCGGACAGGACCTCCACTACGAGCAGTACTTC
>TRBV11-2|-|TRBJ1-6|TRBD1
CASSRQGGSPLHF
TGTGCCAGCAGTAGACAGGGAGGATCACCCCTCCACTTT
>TRBV2|-|TRBJ2-1|-
CASFTTAGPDEQFF
TGTGCCAGCTTTACTACGGCGGGCCCCGATGAGCAGTTCTTC
>TRBV4-1|-|TRBJ2-3|-
CASRLRGLGATTDTQYF
TGCGCCAGCAGACTACGGGGATTGGGGGCCACCACAGATACGCAGTATTTT
>TRBV7-2|-|TRBJ1-1|-
CASSPQNEAFF
TGTGCCAGCAGCCCCCAGAATGAAGCTTTCTTT
>TRBV7-2|-|TRBJ1-2|-
CASSSRASTAGYTF
TGTGCCAGCAGCTCTAGAGCTAGCACTGCTGGCTACACCTTC
>TRBV19|-|TRBJ2-7|-
CASSINSYSYEQYF
TGTGCCAGTAGTATAAACAGCTATTCCTACGAGCAGTACTTC
>TRBV7-2|once|TRBJ2-1|TRBD2
CASRTGTSSGEQFF
TGTGCCAGCAGAACCGGGACTAGCAGTGGTGAGCAGTTCTTC
>TRBV28|-|TRBJ1-2|-
CASSLSDHYGYTF
TGTGCCAGCAGTTTATCGGACCACTACGGCTACACCTTC
>TRBV7-2|-|TRBJ1-4|TRBD1
CASSQGQGVLTNEKLFF
TGTGCCAGCAGCCAAGGACAGGGAGTCTTAACTAATGAAAAACTGTTTTTT
>TRBV7-2|-|TRBJ2-3|-
CASSLSTSTDTQYF
TGTGCCAGCAGCTTATCTACTAGCACAGATACGCAGTATTTT
>TRBV7-2|-|TRBJ1-4|-
CASSLERAGEKLFF
TGTGCCAGCAGCTTAGAACGCGCGGGAGAAAAACTGTTTTTT
>TRBV19|-|TRBJ1-5|-
CASRGAGRQPQHF
TGTGCCAGTAGAGGTGCTGGTAGACAGCCCCAGCATTTT
>TRBV30|-|TRBJ2-3|-
CAWRGYGGTDTQYF
TGTGCCTGGAGGGGGTATGGCGGCACAGATACGCAGTATTTT
>TRBV30|-|TRBJ2-7|-
CAWSPGTKGYEQYF
TGTGCCTGGAGTCCCGGGACAAAAGGCTACGAGCAGTACTTC
>TRBV30|once|TRBJ1-2|-
CAWSASKNPYGYTF
TGTGCCTGGAGCGCGAGTAAGAACCCCTATGGCTACACCTTC
>TRBV28|-|TRBJ1-5|-
CASSQRGESQPQHF
TGTGCCAGCAGCCAAAGGGGGGAAAGTCAGCCCCAGCATTTT
>TRBV18|-|TRBJ1-2|-
CASSAQEYYGYTF
TGTGCCAGCTCGGCTCAGGAGTACTATGGCTACACCTTC
>TRBV25-1|-|TRBJ2-1|-
CASSQGGLDNEQFF
TGTGCCAGCAGTCAAGGGGGGCTCGACAATGAGCAGTTCTTC
>TRBV29-1|-|TRBJ2-7|-
CSVGQGTSSYEQYF
TGCAGCGTTGGACAGGGGACTAGCTCCTACGAGCAGTACTTC
>TRBV10-2|-|TRBJ1-2|-
CASSDPGNYGYTF
TGCGCCAGCAGTGACCCAGGAAACTATGGCTACACCTTC
>TRBV6-5|-|TRBJ1-6|TRBD1
CASSLWTGDLSPLHF
TGTGCCAGCAGCCTTTGGACAGGGGATCTTTCACCCCTCCACTTT
>TRBV5-6|once|TRBJ2-2|-
CASSFGTLNTGELFF
TGTGCCAGCAGCTTCGGGACATTAAACACCGGGGAGCTGTTTTTT
>TRBV4-2|-|TRBJ2-7|-
CASSHDRRREQYF
TGTGCCAGCAGCCATGACAGGCGGCGGGAGCAGTACTTC
>TRBV5-1|-|TRBJ2-2|-
CASSVGGGGAPGELFF
TGCGCCAGCAGCGTCGGCGGTGGGGGCGCGCCCGGGGAGCTGTTTTTT
>TRBV10-2|-|TRBJ2-2|TRBD2
CASSESGRGGGGMDTGELFF
TGCGCCAGCAGTGAATCGGGCCGAGGCGGGGGGGGCATGGACACCGGGGAGCTGTTTTTT
>TRBV18|-|TRBJ2-1|TRBD2
CASSTTGLAGGLREQFF
TGTGCCAGCTCAACCACCGGCCTAGCGGGGGGCCTTAGGGAGCAGTTCTTC
>TRBV18|-|TRBJ2-3|-
CASSPGVEDTQYF
TGTGCCAGCTCACCCGGGGTGGAAGATACGCAGTATTTT
>TRBV4-1|few|TRBJ1-4|TRBD1
CASSFRGRTNEKLFF
TGCGCCAGCAGCTTCAGGGGGCGGACTAATGAAAAACTGTTTTTT
>TRBV18|-|TRBJ2-7|TRBD2
CASSSLAGVSYEQYF
TGTGCCAGCTCAAGCCTAGCGGGGGTGTCCTACGAGCAGTACTTC
>TRBV18|-|TRBJ2-3|-
CASSQDYDPALTDTQYF
TGTGCCAGCTCACAGGATTACGACCCTGCTCTCACAGATACGCAGTATTTT
>TRBV5-1|-|TRBJ2-3|-
CASSLVLYGGGTDTQYF
TGCGCCAGCAGCTTGGTCTTATACGGGGGAGGCACAGATACGCAGTATTTT
>TRBV28|-|TRBJ1-1|-
CASTLGVEGSTEAFF
TGTGCCAGCACCCTCGGGGTAGAAGGTAGTACTGAAGCTTTCTTT
>TRBV6-6|-|TRBJ2-3|-
CATGNTDTQYF
TGTGCCACCGGAAACACAGATACGCAGTATTTT
>TRBV27|-|TRBJ2-6|-
CATRTVSSGANVLTF
TGTGCCACCAGGACAGTTAGCTCTGGGGCCAACGTCCTGACTTTC
>TRBV6-4|-|TRBJ2-1|TRBD2
CASSRGGPYNEQFF
TGTGCCAGCAGTCGGGGGGGGCCCTACAATGAGCAGTTCTTC
>TRBV5-1|-|TRBJ2-7|TRBD1
CASTMRQGATYEQYF
TGCGCCAGCACCATGAGACAGGGGGCGACCTACGAGCAGTACTTC
>TRBV9|-|TRBJ1-3|-
CASSVDPTGSGNTIYF
TGTGCCAGCAGCGTAGACCCCACAGGATCTGGAAACACCATATATTTT
>TRBV10-1|-|TRBJ2-1|-
CASSAGGLDNEQFF
TGCGCCAGCAGTGCGGGGGGCCTTGACAATGAGCAGTTCTTC
>TRBV7-2|-|TRBJ2-7|-
CASSLASSPEQYF
TGTGCCAGCAGCTTAGCCTCCTCACCCGAGCAGTACTTC
>TRBV19|-|TRBJ1-1|-
CASSRGTGTSNTEAFF
TGTGCCAGTAGTAGAGGAACCGGGACATCGAACACTGAAGCTTTCTTT
>TRBV5-1|-|TRBJ2-1|-
CASSVGSLDNEQFF
TGCGCCAGCAGCGTCGGGTCTCTAGACAATGAGCAGTTCTTC
>TRBV18|-|TRBJ2-7|TRBD2
CASSPGGFEQYF
TGTGCCAGCTCTCCCGGGGGGTTCGAGCAGTACTTC
>TRBV18|-|TRBJ1-6|-
CASSLNTGGRDSPLHF
TGTGCCAGCTCACTTAACACGGGCGGCAGGGATTCACCCCTCCACTTT
>TRBV2|-|TRBJ2-6|TRBD1
CASRGQGAGANVLTF
TGTGCCAGCAGGGGACAGGGTGCCGGGGCCAACGTCCTGACTTTC